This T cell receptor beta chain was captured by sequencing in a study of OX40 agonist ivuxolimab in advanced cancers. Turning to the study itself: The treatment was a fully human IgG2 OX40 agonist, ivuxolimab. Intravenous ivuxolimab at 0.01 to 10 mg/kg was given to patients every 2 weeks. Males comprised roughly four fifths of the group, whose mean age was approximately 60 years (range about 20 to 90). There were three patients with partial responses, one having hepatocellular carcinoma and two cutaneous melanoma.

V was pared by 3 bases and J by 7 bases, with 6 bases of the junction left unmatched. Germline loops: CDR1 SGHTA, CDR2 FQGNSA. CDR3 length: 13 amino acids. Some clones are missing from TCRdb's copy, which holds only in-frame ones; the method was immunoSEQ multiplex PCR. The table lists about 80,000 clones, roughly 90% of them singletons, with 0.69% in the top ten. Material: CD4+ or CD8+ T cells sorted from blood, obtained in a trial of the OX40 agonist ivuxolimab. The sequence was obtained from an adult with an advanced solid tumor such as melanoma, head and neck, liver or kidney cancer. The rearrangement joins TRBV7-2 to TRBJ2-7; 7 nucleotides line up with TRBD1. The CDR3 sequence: CASSFQGVGEQYF. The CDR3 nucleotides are TGTGCCAGCAGCTTCCAGGGGGTGGGGGAGCAGTACTTC.